This T cell receptor (beta chain) was obtained from a study of T cells after yellow fever vaccination. For the study at large: The SMART-Seq v4 Ultra Low Input method served to prepare the low-cell-number fractions.

MiXCR, run by TCRdb on the 5' RACE reads, gives a single entry per CDR3 protein. The profile covers about 630,000 distinct CDR3 sequences, with 10% to 15% appearing a single time and 15% taken by the ten largest. Between the trimmed V and J ends, which lost 0 bases and 2 bases, there was a span of 11 bases. Germline assignment: CDR1 LGHDT and CDR2 YNNKEL (reference sequence). The CDR3 loop spans 15 amino acids. Only a few counts were recorded for this clonotype. The chain carries TRBV3-1 and TRBJ2-7, with D uncertain. The sequence was obtained from a man under 40 who received the YFV17D yellow fever vaccine. Sample: PBMCs, taken on the day of the yellow fever booster vaccination. The CDR3 region is CASSQETAVPYEQYF. The CDR3 DNA reads TGTGCCAGCAGCCAAGAAACGGCGGTCCCCTACGAGCAGTACTTC.